The present entry profiles one T cell receptor (beta chain) with its context. This clonotype was counted at least ten times. Its recognized antigen is unknown. No qualities accompany the bases; no much larger clone lies one base away. Spanning cysteine to phenylalanine, the CDR3 consists of 15 amino acids. Only CDR3 DNA is held: 45 bases, read in frame from base 1. Clipping removes 1 base from V and 0 bases from J, with 1 as the unmatched junction base count. The germline V gene encodes CDR1 LGHNA and CDR2 YSLEER. The data were taken from a study of CD8 T cells in ankylosing spondylitis (dated by TCRdb to 2016 to 2017). Regarding the study in general: The study set out to find disease-linked TCR variants by profiling T cell receptor beta repertoires in ankylosing spondylitis patients and healthy donors. Samples of peripheral blood were taken, and for ankylosing spondylitis patients, synovial fluid was collected as well. The full study cohort comprised around 25 ankylosing spondylitis patients and over a hundred healthy donors. The paper as a whole reports these results and caveats: The disease-linked clones had a CD8+ phenotype and were found at relatively low frequencies in peripheral blood. Significant enrichment of the disease-linked clones was reported in matched synovial fluid samples from ankylosing spondylitis patients. Blood from ankylosing spondylitis patients appeared to be characterized by a TCR beta motif composed of about eight highly homologous amino acid variants. Some motif variants were previously reported in synovial fluid and blood of reactive arthritis patients, suggesting common disease-initiation mechanisms.

Sequencing was performed on an Illumina HiSeq 2500. Quantitative 5'-RACE with molecular barcodes was used to prepare TCR beta libraries. As for how the authors treated the data: A new computational method based on a probabilistic model of VDJ rearrangement was used to identify disease-linked TCR variants. The raw public data were reprocessed by TCRdb itself: fastp quality trimming at Q25, MiXCR clonotype calling, in-frame beta chains only. Identical CDR3 proteins give one entry, which carries the most common genes and DNA. TCRdb's processing, not the authors', yielded these V and J calls. Recorded for this sample are more than 650,000 distinct CDR3 sequences; over 9.5% of them occurred a single time. The ten largest clones add up to 0.51% of the sample.

The chain is made from TRBV4-3 and TRBJ2-3, and TRBD2 matches 7 of the central bases. The clonotype comes from a male donor with ankylosing spondylitis. Sequencing was carried out using blood, either unsorted or a sorted T cell fraction (not recorded which). CDR3 loop: CASSQGGGSTDTQYF. The DNA sequence follows: TGCGCCAGCAGCCAAGGGGGGGGGAGCACAGATACGCAGTATTTT.